A single sample gave rise to the 32 T cell receptor beta chains below, sequenced in a study of neurological immune-mediated disorders. TCRdb redid the calling of the 5' RACE reads with MiXCR, one entry per CDR3 protein. The table shows roughly 65,000 distinct CDR3 sequences, with roughly 3.7% occurring only once. Sequenced material: PBMCs. These receptors came from a man aged 50-59 years with multiple sclerosis.

This clonotype was seen repeatedly, ten times or more. The V and J genes are TRBV5-1 and TRBJ1-3; no firm D call. This CDR3 spans 14 amino acids. CDR1 is SGHRS, CDR2 YFSETQ, per germline. V was trimmed by 5 bases and J by 0 bases, leaving 9 bases between them. CDR3 nucleotides: TGCGCCAGCAGTAACCAGCGCTCTGGAAACACCATATATTTT. This gives the protein CASSNQRSGNTIYF.

Ten or more counts support this clonotype. V and J are TRBV2 and TRBJ2-1; a weak D match, TRBD1 (5 bases). The CDR3 loop spans 14 amino acids. Germline V gives CDR1 SNHLY, CDR2 FYNNEI. Trimming took off 5 bases at V and 2 bases at J, with 10 bases between the two ends. The CDR3 DNA sequence: TGTGCCAGCAGTTGGACACCAACCTACAATGAGCAGTTCTTC. This encodes CASSWTPTYNEQFF.

The sample holds many counts of this clonotype. The V call is TRBV7-9, the J call TRBJ1-1, with D unresolved. Germline-derived CDR1 and CDR2 are SEHNR and FQNEAQ (reference sequence). The CDR3 sequence is 15 residues long. The V and J ends lost 2 bases and 4 bases respectively, with 14 bases between them. DNA for the CDR3: TGTGCCAGCAGCTTACTTCCGGCCCCCCGCACTGAAGCTTTCTTT. This codes for CASSLLPAPRTEAFF. Drawing the rest from reference TRBV7-9 and TRBJ1-1, the complete variable domain is DTGVSQNPRHKITKRGQNVTFRCDPISEHNRLYWYRQTLGQGPEFLTYFQNEAQLEKSRLLSDRFSAERPKGSFSTLEIQRTEQGDSAMYLCASSLLPAPRTEAFFGQGTRLTVV.

The V gene is TRBV19, the J gene TRBJ2-7; no firm D call. V was cut by 1 base and J by 7 bases, with 8 bases left in between. Germline V gene lookup returns CDR1 LNHDA and CDR2 SQIVND (reference sequence). The CDR3 is 12 residues long. The DNA for the CDR3 is TGTGCCAGTAGTATAGGCACCAGAGAGCAGTACTTC. Encoded protein: CASSIGTREQYF. The variable domain in full, completed from reference TRBV19 and TRBJ2-7, reads DGGITQSPKYLFRKEGQNVTLSCEQNLNHDAMYWYRQDPGQGLRLIYYSQIVNDFQKGDIAEGYSVSREKKESFPLTVTSAQKNPTAFYLCASSIGTREQYFGPGTRLTVT.

Many counts were recorded for this clonotype. The gene calls are TRBV2 and TRBJ1-2; 7 bases agree with TRBD1. CDR3 size: 13 residues. Germline V CDR1 and CDR2: SNHLY, FYNNEI. V lost 5 bases, J lost 7 bases, and 7 bases stayed unmatched. Here the CDR3 DNA reads TGTGCCAGCAGTCGGACAGGTCAGAGTGGCTACACCTTC. Protein product: CASSRTGQSGYTF.

The sample holds many counts of this clonotype. This rearrangement joins TRBV4-1 to TRBJ2-7; D perhaps matches TRBD2 (5 bases). Germline CDR1 is MGHRA and CDR2 is YSYEKL. The ends were cut back, 4 bases at V and 2 bases at J, with 12 bases in the middle. The CDR3 is 14 residues long. CDR3 nucleotides: TGCGCCAGCAGCCCCCAGACGGGAACCTACGAGCAGTACGTC. The encoded protein is CASSPQTGTYEQYV.

This clonotype has a count of ten or more. V and J are TRBV6-5 and TRBJ2-2; D ambiguous. The CDR3 length is 13 residues. The ends were cut back, 4 bases at V and 10 bases at J, with 13 bases in the middle. The germline CDR1 and CDR2 sequences are MNHEY and SVGAGI. The CDR3 here is CASSFGPVEELFF. DNA of the CDR3: TGTGCCAGCAGTTTCGGTCCTGTGGAGGAGCTGTTTTTT.

This clonotype was seen repeatedly, ten times or more. The CDR3 DNA reads as TGCGCCAGCAGCGAACAGGGAGACTATGGCTACACCTTC. Translated, it gives CASSEQGDYGYTF. This chain links TRBV5-1 with TRBJ1-2; possibly TRBD1 for D (6 bases). Deletions cut 4 bases from V and 3 bases from J, with 10 bases between. CDR3 length: 13 amino acids. From germline, CDR1 is SGHRS and CDR2 YFSETQ.

This clonotype was seen repeatedly, ten times or more. This rearrangement joins TRBV11-2 to TRBJ1-2; TRBD1 aligns across 10 bases. V shed 4 bases and J 4 bases; nucleotides not matched to a gene: 9. The CDR3 is 16 amino acids. Per the germline V gene, CDR1 is SGHAT and CDR2 is FQNNGV. CDR3 amino acids: CASSSGTGAVFYGYTF. DNA of the CDR3: TGTGCCAGCAGCTCGGGGACAGGGGCCGTTTTCTATGGCTACACCTTC.

This clonotype has at least ten counts. This chain links TRBV12-3 or TRBV12-4 with TRBJ2-5; D possibly corresponds to TRBD1 (6 bases). The ends were cut back, 4 bases at V and 5 bases at J, with 11 bases in the middle. This CDR3 has 13 residues. The CDR3 region has the DNA TGTGCCAGCAGTTACAGGGCAGTGGAGACCCAGTACTTC. Translated: CASSYRAVETQYF.

This clonotype was counted only a few times. At one end, the junction sequence differs from germline, possibly due to a read error. This rearrangement joins TRBV7-8 to TRBJ1-6; no clear D gene. The germline V gene encodes CDR1 SGHVS and CDR2 FQNEAQ. This CDR3 spans 13 amino acids. The CDR3 DNA is TGTGCCAGCAGCTTAGATTGGAAGACACCCCTCAACTTT. Translating it yields CASSLDWKTPLNF.

This clonotype was found many times. The chain carries TRBV29-1 and TRBJ2-3; possibly TRBD1 for D (6 bases). Germline values: CDR1 SQVTM, CDR2 ANQGSEA. Trimming removed 8 bases at V and 4 bases at J, with 13 bases between. The CDR3 covers 12 residues. CDR3 DNA sequence: TGCAGCCACAGGGAACTGGCAGATACGCAGTATTTT. This translates into CSHRELADTQYF.

The chain combines TRBV5-1 with TRBJ2-2, with D perhaps matching TRBD1 (6 bases). Trimming took 3 bases from V and 0 from J, leaving 15 bases between them. The CDR3 consists of 17 residues. CDR1 is SGHRS and CDR2 is YFSETQ in the germline V gene. CDR3 nucleotides: TGCGCCAGCAGCTACACATACAGGGATCCGAACACCGGGGAGCTGTTTTTT. This encodes CASSYTYRDPNTGELFF.

This clonotype was found many times. This chain joins TRBV5-1 and TRBJ2-5, with a possible D match to TRBD2 (6 bases). This CDR3 is 15 amino acids long. Trimming cost V 0 bases and J 4 bases, with 13 bases left between them. Looked up from germline, CDR1 is SGHRS and CDR2 is YFSETQ. The CDR3 nucleotides read TGCGCCAGCAGCTTGGAGGGGAGGCACGTAGAGACCCAGTACTTC. Protein: CASSLEGRHVETQYF. Full variable domain (outside the CDR3, taken from reference TRBV5-1 and TRBJ2-5): KAGVTQTPRYLIKTRGQQVTLSCSPISGHRSVSWYQQTPGQGLQFLFEYFSETQRNKGNFPGRFSGRQFSNSRSEMNVSTLELGDSALYLCASSLEGRHVETQYFGPGTRLLVL.

This clonotype was counted many times. V gene TRBV5-1 combines with J gene TRBJ2-3, with unresolved D. The CDR3 is made up of 15 amino acids. CDR1 and CDR2 (germline): SGHRS, YFSETQ. V lost 3 bases, J lost 4 bases, and 15 bases lay in between. The CDR3 DNA is TGCGCCAGCAGCTCCATTAATTATAGGGCAGATACGCAGTATTTT. It encodes CASSSINYRADTQYF.

This clonotype has at least ten counts. V usage is TRBV7-2 and J usage is TRBJ1-2, with D uncertain. The V gene lost 3 bases and the J gene lost 8 bases, with 7 bases spanning the gap. Germline CDR1 reads SGHTA; CDR2 reads FQGNSA. This CDR3 is built from 11 residues. In nucleotides, the CDR3 is TGTGCCAGCAGCTTCACGATGGGCTACACCTTC. Its translation is CASSFTMGYTF.

In its sample, this clonotype was seen many times. The rearrangement joins TRBV28 to TRBJ1-1; the match to TRBD1 covers 7 bases. This CDR3 has 15 residues. CDR1 and CDR2 (germline): MDHEN, SYDVKM. Trimming cost V 7 bases and J 7 bases; bases outside gene matches: 15. In DNA, the CDR3 is TGTGCCAGCACCCTTCACAACCCGGGACAGCGTGAAGCTTTCTTT. Its translation is CASTLHNPGQREAFF.

This clonotype was found many times. The chain joins TRBV7-2 to TRBJ1-4, with 8 bases fitting TRBD1. The CDR3 length is 13 residues. Germline V gene sequence: CDR1 SGHTA, CDR2 FQGNSA. V dropped 6 bases and J dropped 8; count of bases not matched to a gene: 5. In DNA form, the CDR3 reads TGTGCCAGCAGTCAGGGGGCGGGGGAAAAACTGTTTTTT. Encoded protein: CASSQGAGEKLFF.

The V gene is TRBV5-1, the J gene TRBJ2-2, with D maybe TRBD1 (6 bases). This CDR3 has 18 amino acids. Trimming stripped 3 bases from V and 0 bases from J, with 18 bases between. CDR1 and CDR2 (germline): SGHRS, YFSETQ. Here the CDR3 DNA reads TGCGCCAGCAGCTATGCGACAGGCAAATTAGCGAACACCGGGGAGCTGTTTTTT. Its protein product is CASSYATGKLANTGELFF.

This clonotype has just a few counts. The chain combines TRBV7-2 with TRBJ2-3, with TRBD2 identical over 11 bases. CDR1 and CDR2 from the germline V gene are SGHTA and FQGNSA. The CDR3 is 16 amino acids. J lost 0 bases, V lost 6 bases, and 5 bases had no gene match. The CDR3 coding sequence is TGTGCCAGCAGACCCACTAGCGGGGGCAGCACAGATACGCAGTATTTT. Translating gives CASRPTSGGSTDTQYF.

The table lists this clonotype with many counts. This chain joins TRBV20-1 and TRBJ2-5; TRBD1 matches at 11 bases. The germline CDR1 and CDR2 sequences are DFQATT and SNEGSKA (reference sequence). V trimming: 2 bases; J trimming: 5 bases; junction bases outside the gene matches: 10. CDR3 length equals 16 residues. The CDR3 loop is CSARSPGQGVWETQYF. The CDR3 DNA follows: TGCAGTGCTAGATCACCGGGACAGGGGGTTTGGGAGACCCAGTACTTC.

This clonotype was detected many times. The chain has TRBV9 and TRBJ2-6; D remains unclear. The CDR3 length is 15 residues. The V end was cut by 0 bases, the J end by 4 bases, with 8 bases between. From germline, CDR1 is SGDLS and CDR2 YYNGEE. The CDR3 sequence: CASSVALPGANVLTF. CDR3 DNA: TGTGCCAGCAGCGTAGCTCTGCCAGGGGCCAACGTCCTGACTTTC.

In its sample, this clonotype was seen many times. The CDR3 is CASSYSRTGYGYTF. For the CDR3, the DNA is TGTGCCAGCAGTTACTCTAGGACTGGATATGGCTACACCTTC. The chain uses TRBV6-5 and TRBJ1-2, with D unresolved. V was pared by 0 bases and J by 5 bases, with 10 bases between. The CDR3 has 14 residues. Per germline, CDR1 MNHEY and CDR2 SVGAGI.

Ten or more counts support this clonotype. The chain couples TRBV11-2 to TRBJ2-3, with unresolved D. CDR1 and CDR2 (germline): SGHAT, FQNNGV. V lost 2 bases to trimming and J lost 5 bases, with 5 bases between them. This CDR3 is 12 amino acids long. CDR3 region: CASSLSQDTQYF. CDR3 DNA sequence: TGTGCCAGCAGCTTATCGCAAGATACGCAGTATTTT. Supplemented by reference TRBV11-2 and TRBJ2-3, the full variable domain reads EAGVAQSPRYKIIEKRQSVAFWCNPISGHATLYWYQQILGQGPKLLIQFQNNGVVDDSQLPKDRFSAERLKGVDSTLKIQPAKLEDSAVYLCASSLSQDTQYFGPGTRLTVL.

This clonotype occurred many times. V is TRBV3-1 and J is TRBJ2-5; 7 nucleotides line up with TRBD2. Germline V gene data show CDR1 as LGHDT and CDR2 as YNNKEL (reference sequence). The CDR3 sequence is 14 residues long. Unmatched junction bases numbered 8, after V lost 7 bases and J lost 3 bases. DNA of the CDR3: TGTGCCAGCACTCTGGCGGGAGCCGAAGAGACCCAGTACTTC. Translation: CASTLAGAEETQYF.

This clonotype appeared many times. The chain couples TRBV6-5 to TRBJ2-7; 7 bases match TRBD1. V lost 5 bases, J lost 7 bases, and 8 bases stayed unmatched. Germline V gives CDR1 MNHEY, CDR2 SVGAGI. This CDR3 spans 13 amino acids. The CDR3 nucleotides are TGTGCCAGCAGTCCCCAGAGGGACAGAGAGCAGTACGTC. This sequence encodes CASSPQRDREQYV.

This clonotype was found many times. This rearrangement joins TRBV18 to TRBJ1-5, with unresolved D. The V and J ends lost 2 bases and 0 bases respectively, with 5 bases between them. CDR1 KGHSH and CDR2 LQKENI come from the germline V gene. The CDR3 contains 14 residues. The CDR3 sequence: CASSPDYSNQPQHF. CDR3 in DNA: TGTGCCAGCTCACCAGATTATAGCAATCAGCCCCAGCATTTT.

This clonotype has at least ten counts. The chain couples TRBV20-1 to TRBJ2-2; D gene uncertain. V lost 4 bases, J lost 0 bases, and 12 bases lay in between. The germline CDR1 and CDR2 sequences are DFQATT and SNEGSKA (reference sequence). The CDR3 sequence is 15 residues long. The CDR3 region is CSAKSPKSNTGELFF. The CDR3 DNA is TGCAGTGCTAAGTCCCCCAAATCGAACACCGGGGAGCTGTTTTTT.

This clonotype was observed a few times. The chain recombines TRBV7-9 with TRBJ1-5; 7 bases map to TRBD1. Unmatched junction bases numbered 6, after V lost 3 bases and J lost 7 bases. Germline V gene lookup returns CDR1 SEHNR and CDR2 FQNEAQ (reference sequence). This CDR3 region has 14 residues. DNA of the CDR3: TGTGCCAGCAGCTTCGGTAGACAGGGACAGCCCCAGCATTTT. This codes for CASSFGRQGQPQHF. Filled out from reference TRBV7-9 and TRBJ1-5, the complete variable domain reads DTGVSQNPRHKITKRGQNVTFRCDPISEHNRLYWYRQTLGQGPEFLTYFQNEAQLEKSRLLSDRFSAERPKGSFSTLEIQRTEQGDSAMYLCASSFGRQGQPQHFGDGTRLSIL.

This clonotype was picked up a small number of times. A read error may produce the germline difference seen at one junction end. The chain joins TRBV20-1 to TRBJ1-5; 9 nucleotides align to TRBD1. The CDR3 runs to 14 residues. Germline CDR1 DFQATT, CDR2 SNEGSKA (reference sequence). CDR3 protein: CSARAGQGGQPQNF. The CDR3 DNA reads as TGCAGTGCTAGGGCGGGACAGGGAGGTCAGCCCCAGAATTTT.

This clonotype was recorded many times. V usage is TRBV5-1 and J usage is TRBJ1-3; 7 bases match TRBD1. V lost 4 bases, J lost 0 bases, and 7 bases stayed unmatched. The CDR3 runs 16 residues. The germline gives CDR1 SGHRS, CDR2 YFSETQ. The CDR3 here is CASSQTGTASGNTIYF. The CDR3, as DNA: TGCGCCAGCAGCCAAACGGGGACAGCCTCTGGAAACACCATATATTTT.

The genes are TRBV6-1 and TRBJ2-7; D assignment may be TRBD1 or TRBD2 (5 bases each). V lost 6 bases and J lost 3, with 12 bases in between. The germline gives CDR1 MNHNS, CDR2 SASEGT. This CDR3 region has 13 residues. The CDR3 loop is CASRGTGNYEQYV. In DNA, the CDR3 is TGTGCCAGCAGGGGGACGGGCAACTACGAGCAGTACGTC.